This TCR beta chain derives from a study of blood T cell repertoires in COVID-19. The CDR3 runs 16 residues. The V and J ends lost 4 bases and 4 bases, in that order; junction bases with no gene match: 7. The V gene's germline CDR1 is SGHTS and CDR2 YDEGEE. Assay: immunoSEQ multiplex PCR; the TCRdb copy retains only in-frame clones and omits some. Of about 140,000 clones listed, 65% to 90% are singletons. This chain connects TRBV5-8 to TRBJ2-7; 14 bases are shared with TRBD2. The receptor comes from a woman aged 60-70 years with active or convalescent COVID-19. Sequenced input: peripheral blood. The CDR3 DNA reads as TGTGCCAGCAGCCGCAGGGGGACTAGCGGGAGTTACGAGCAGTACTTC. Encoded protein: CASSRRGTSGSYEQYF.